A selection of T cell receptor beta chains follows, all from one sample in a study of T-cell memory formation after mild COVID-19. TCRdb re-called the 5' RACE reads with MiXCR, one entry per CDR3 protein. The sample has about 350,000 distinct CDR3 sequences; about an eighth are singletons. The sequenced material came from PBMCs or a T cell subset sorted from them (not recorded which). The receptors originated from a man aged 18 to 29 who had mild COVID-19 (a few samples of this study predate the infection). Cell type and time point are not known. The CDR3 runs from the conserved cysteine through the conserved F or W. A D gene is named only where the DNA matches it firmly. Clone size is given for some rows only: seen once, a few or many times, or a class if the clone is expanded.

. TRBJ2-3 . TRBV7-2 CASSLSVNTDTQYF TGTGCCAGCAGCTTATCTGTGAACACAGATACGCAGTATTTT
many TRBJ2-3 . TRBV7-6 CASSLGVWGAITDTQYF TGTGCCAGCAGCTTGGGCGTGTGGGGGGCAATCACAGATACGCAGTATTTT
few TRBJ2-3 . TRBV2 CASRWGPDTQYF TGTGCCAGCCGGTGGGGGCCAGATACGCAGTATTTT
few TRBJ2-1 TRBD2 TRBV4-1 CASSQDTSGGREQFF TGCGCCAGCAGCCAAGATACGAGCGGGGGCCGGGAGCAGTTCTTC
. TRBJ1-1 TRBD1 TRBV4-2 CASSQDPVTEDRENTEAFF TGTGCCAGCAGCCAGGATCCCGTAACCGAGGACAGGGAGAACACTGAAGCTTTCTTT
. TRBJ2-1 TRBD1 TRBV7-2 CASSTDRGRYNEQFF TGTGCCAGCAGCACCGACAGGGGAAGGTACAATGAGCAGTTCTTC
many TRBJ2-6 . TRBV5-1 CASSLALGSGANVLTF TGCGCCAGCAGCTTGGCCTTGGGAAGTGGGGCCAACGTCCTGACTTTC
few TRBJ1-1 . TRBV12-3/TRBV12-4 CASSLIGRAFF TGTGCCAGCAGTTTAATCGGTAGGGCTTTCTTT
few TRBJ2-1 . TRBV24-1 CATSFGARPYNEQFF TGTGCCACCAGTTTTGGGGCTAGACCTTACAATGAGCAGTTCTTC
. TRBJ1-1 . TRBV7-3 CASSSSQATYTEAFF TGTGCCAGCAGCTCGTCGCAGGCTACGTACACTGAAGCTTTCTTT
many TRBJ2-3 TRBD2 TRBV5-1 CASSQLRAGGSDTQYF TGCGCCAGCAGCCAGCTGCGGGCGGGGGGTTCAGATACGCAGTATTTT
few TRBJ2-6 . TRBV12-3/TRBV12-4 CASSPRVADSGANVLTF TGTGCCAGCAGTCCCCGCGTGGCGGACTCTGGGGCCAACGTCCTGACTTTC
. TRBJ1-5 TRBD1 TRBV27 CASSLRRQGDQPQHF TGTGCCAGCAGTTTAAGAAGGCAGGGGGACCAGCCCCAGCATTTT
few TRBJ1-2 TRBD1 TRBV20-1 CSARDRRTGQSYGYTF TGCAGTGCTAGAGATCGCAGGACAGGTCAGAGCTATGGCTACACCTTC
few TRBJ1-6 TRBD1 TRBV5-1 CASSSIPGQGGSPLHF TGCGCCAGCAGTTCAATTCCGGGACAGGGGGGGTCACCCCTCCACTTT
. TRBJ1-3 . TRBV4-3 CASSDSSSGNTIYF TGCGCCAGCAGCGACAGCAGCTCTGGAAACACCATATATTTT
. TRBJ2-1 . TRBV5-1 CASSLRRGSDEQFF TGCGCCAGCAGCTTGAGAAGGGGATCCGATGAGCAGTTCTTC
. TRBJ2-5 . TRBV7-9 CASSRGVRTPYQETQYF TGTGCCAGCAGCCGCGGCGTACGGACCCCGTACCAAGAGACCCAGTACTTC
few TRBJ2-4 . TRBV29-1 CSVSWGEGQYF TGCAGCGTTTCTTGGGGCGAGGGACAGTACTTC
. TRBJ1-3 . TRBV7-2 CASSWSDSAGNTIYF TGTGCCAGCAGCTGGTCCGACAGTGCAGGAAACACCATATATTTT
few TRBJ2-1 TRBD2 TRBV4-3 CASSPPYGAGGKNEQFF TGCGCCAGCAGCCCCCCGTACGGAGCGGGGGGGAAAAATGAGCAGTTCTTC
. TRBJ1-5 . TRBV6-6 CASSYNPHVGGQPQHF TGTGCCAGCAGTTATAATCCCCACGTGGGAGGGCAGCCCCAGCATTTT
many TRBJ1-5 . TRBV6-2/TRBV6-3 CASKWTDRGQPQHF TGTGCCAGCAAGTGGACAGATCGGGGTCAGCCCCAGCATTTT
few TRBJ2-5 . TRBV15 CATSRGVQTQETQYF TGTGCCACCAGCAGAGGCGTGCAGACCCAAGAGACCCAGTACTTC
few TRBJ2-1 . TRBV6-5 CASSYTGNNEQFF TGTGCCAGCAGTTACACCGGGAACAATGAGCAGTTCTTC
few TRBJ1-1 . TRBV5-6 CASSLMEGTREAFF TGTGCCAGCAGCTTGATGGAGGGCACACGTGAAGCTTTCTTT
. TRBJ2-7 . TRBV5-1 CASSLVSDFEQYF TGCGCCAGCAGCTTGGTCAGTGATTTCGAGCAGTACTTC
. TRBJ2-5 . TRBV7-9 CASSLGGVGGVDQYF TGTGCCAGCAGCTTAGGCGGGGTTGGTGGAGTCGACCAGTACTTC
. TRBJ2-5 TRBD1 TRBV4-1 CASSPPWTGQETQYF TGCGCCAGCAGCCCACCGTGGACAGGGCAAGAGACCCAGTACTTC
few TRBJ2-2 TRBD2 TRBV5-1 CASSRAGGRDGELFF TGCGCCAGCAGCAGAGCGGGGGGCCGCGACGGGGAGCTGTTTTTT
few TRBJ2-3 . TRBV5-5 CASSLTGITDTQYF TGTGCCAGCAGCTTGACTGGGATCACAGATACGCAGTATTTT
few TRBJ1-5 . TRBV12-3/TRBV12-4 CASSFSPASSNQPQHF TGTGCCAGCAGTTTTTCCCCAGCCTCCAGCAATCAGCCCCAGCATTTT
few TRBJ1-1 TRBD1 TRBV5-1 CASSADPTGSSTEAFF TGCGCCAGCAGCGCCGACCCGACAGGGTCGAGCACTGAAGCTTTCTTT
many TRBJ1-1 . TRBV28 CASTLWTEAFF TGTGCCAGCACCTTGTGGACTGAAGCTTTCTTT
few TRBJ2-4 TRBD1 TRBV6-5 CASSPLGGPDYIQYF TGTGCCAGCAGTCCCCTAGGGGGCCCCGACTACATTCAGTACTTC